A single sample is the source of the 9 T cell receptor beta chains below, sequenced in a study of T cells in Graves' hyperthyroidism and ophthalmopathy. TCR beta CDR3 region amplification was performed from RNA transcripts. The primer set for the first-round RT-PCR of the TCR CDR3 was HTBI. TCRdb passed the multiplex PCR reads through MiXCR, listing each CDR3 protein once. The table shows some 560,000 distinct CDR3 sequences, with approximately 14% occurring only once. Sequenced input: blood. The source of these receptors is a woman aged 25 to 39 with Graves' hyperthyroidism.

This clonotype was detected only a few times. V and J are TRBV6-2 or TRBV6-3 and TRBJ2-1; 9 bases map to TRBD1. The germline V gene encodes CDR1 MNHEY and CDR2 SVGEGT. The J segment lost 0 bases and the V segment lost 2 bases, leaving 5 bases of the junction unmatched. The CDR3 runs 17 residues. In DNA form, the CDR3 reads TGTGCCAGCAGTTACGGGGGACAGGGAAGCTCCTACAATGAGCAGTTCTTC. Protein: CASSYGGQGSSYNEQFF.

This chain joins TRBV20-1 and TRBJ1-1, with TRBD1 as a possible D gene (5 bases). Trimming left V 2 bases short and J 4 bases short, with 17 bases between. Germline V CDR1 and CDR2: DFQATT, SNEGSKA (reference sequence). This CDR3 contains 15 residues. CDR3 protein: CSARSRGGFGTEAFF. The CDR3 bases are TGCAGTGCTAGAAGTAGGGGCGGGTTCGGCACTGAAGCTTTCTTT.

The J gene is TRBJ2-1, the V gene TRBV6-1; D might be TRBD2 (6 bases). Trimming stripped 2 bases from V and 12 bases from J, with 23 bases between. This CDR3 region has 16 residues. Germline values: CDR1 MNHNS, CDR2 SASEGT. The chain's CDR3 is CASSERAGLLRGGQFF. CDR3 DNA: TGTGCCAGCAGTGAAAGGGCGGGGCTCCTACGGGGTGGGCAGTTCTTC.

The chain uses TRBV27 and TRBJ2-6, with 8 positions matching TRBD2. The CDR3 loop spans 14 amino acids. The V segment lost 3 bases and the J segment 10 bases; nucleotides outside the gene matches: 5. Germline V CDR1 and CDR2: MNHEY, SMNVEV (reference sequence). The CDR3 is CASSFPGRGNVLTF. The CDR3 DNA reads as TGTGCCAGCAGTTTCCCCGGGAGGGGTAACGTCCTGACTTTC.

This chain links TRBV12-3 or TRBV12-4 with TRBJ1-2, with a tentative D call TRBD1 (6 bases). This CDR3 spans 13 amino acids. Trimming left V 1 base short and J 8 bases short, with 11 bases between. In nucleotides, the CDR3 is TGTGCCAGCAGTTTAGGGGGGGCAGGGGGCTACACCTTC. Its protein product is CASSLGGAGGYTF.

The rearrangement uses TRBV30 and TRBJ2-7, with D perhaps TRBD1 (6 bases). The germline CDR1 and CDR2 sequences are GTSNPN and SVGIG (reference sequence). V was shortened by 4 bases and J by 6 bases, with 13 bases between the two germline ends. The length of the CDR3 is 12 residues. The CDR3 region is CAWNPQGFEQYF. As DNA, the CDR3 is TGTGCCTGGAACCCCCAGGGGTTCGAGCAGTACTTC.

This clonotype was observed a handful of times. The V call is TRBV9, the J call TRBJ2-7, with 10 bases aligning to TRBD2. The CDR3 has 16 residues. CDR1 is SGDLS and CDR2 is YYNGEE in the germline V gene. Trimming cost V 3 bases and J 2 bases; bases outside gene matches: 8. CDR3 residues: CASSAGLAQRPYEQYF. The CDR3 coding sequence is TGTGCCAGCAGCGCGGGACTAGCGCAAAGGCCCTACGAGCAGTACTTC.

The chain employs TRBV2 and TRBJ2-7, with D tentatively TRBD1 (6 bases). The germline V gene encodes CDR1 SNHLY and CDR2 FYNNEI. CDR3 length: 15 amino acids. Deletions cut 8 bases from V and 4 bases from J, with 21 bases between. CDR3 nucleotides: TGTGCCAGCCGATCCCACAGGGCGTCGGGATACGAGCAGTACTTC. Its protein is CASRSHRASGYEQYF. The variable domain in full, completed from reference TRBV2 and TRBJ2-7, reads EPEVTQTPSHQVTQMGQEVILRCVPISNHLYFYWYRQILGQKVEFLVSFYNNEISEKSEIFDDQFSVERPDGSNFTLKIRSTKLEDSAMYFCASRSHRASGYEQYFGPGTRLTVT.

This clonotype has more than one count but fewer than ten. The J gene is TRBJ1-1, the V gene TRBV27; the D is unclear. The CDR3 spans 15 residues. CDR1 is MNHEY, CDR2 SMNVEV, per germline (reference sequence). V was pared by 2 bases and J by 1 base, with 11 bases between. Written as DNA, the CDR3 is TGTGCCAGCAGTTTAATAAGGGTTGGGAACACTGAAGCTTTCTTT. Translated, it gives CASSLIRVGNTEAFF.